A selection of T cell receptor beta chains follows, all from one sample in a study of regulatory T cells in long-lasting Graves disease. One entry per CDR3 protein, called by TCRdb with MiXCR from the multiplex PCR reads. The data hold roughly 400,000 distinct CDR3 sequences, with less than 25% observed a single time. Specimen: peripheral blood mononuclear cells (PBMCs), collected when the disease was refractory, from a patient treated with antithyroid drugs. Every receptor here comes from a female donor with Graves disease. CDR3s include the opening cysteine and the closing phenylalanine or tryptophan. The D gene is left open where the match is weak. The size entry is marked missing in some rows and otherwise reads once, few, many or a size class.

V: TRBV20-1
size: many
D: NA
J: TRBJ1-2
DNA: TGCAGTGCCACCGCGGGAGGCGGCCTAAACTATGGCTACACCTTC
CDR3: CSATAGGGLNYGYTF

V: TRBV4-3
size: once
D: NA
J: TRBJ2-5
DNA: TGCGCCAGCAGCCCCACCCAGGGTGTGGAGACCCAGTACTTC
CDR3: CASSPTQGVETQYF

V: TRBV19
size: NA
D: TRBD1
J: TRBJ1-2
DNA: TGTGCCAGTAGCGCACCTTACAGGGGCAAGAACTATGGCTACACCTTC
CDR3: CASSAPYRGKNYGYTF

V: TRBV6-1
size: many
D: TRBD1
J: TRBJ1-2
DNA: TGTGCCAGCAGTGATTACAGGGGGCGCGTCTATGGCTACACCTTC
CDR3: CASSDYRGRVYGYTF

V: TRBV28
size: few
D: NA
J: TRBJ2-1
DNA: TGTGCCAGCAGTCCCCTTATAGGGAGCACCTACAATGAGCAGTTCTTC
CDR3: CASSPLIGSTYNEQFF

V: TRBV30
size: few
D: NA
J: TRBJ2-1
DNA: TGTGCCTGGACCGTGTACAATGAGCAGTTCTTC
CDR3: CAWTVYNEQFF

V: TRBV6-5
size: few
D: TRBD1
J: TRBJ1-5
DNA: TGTGCCAGCAGTTATGGACAGGGGGATCAGCCCCAGCATTTT
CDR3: CASSYGQGDQPQHF

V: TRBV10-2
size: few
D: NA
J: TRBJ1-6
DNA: TGCGCCAGCAGTGAGTCGCGATCGGAGAATTCACCCCTCCACTTT
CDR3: CASSESRSENSPLHF

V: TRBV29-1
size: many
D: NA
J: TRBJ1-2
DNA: TGCAGCGTTGAGGCAGGGACGTATGGCTACACCTTC
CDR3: CSVEAGTYGYTF

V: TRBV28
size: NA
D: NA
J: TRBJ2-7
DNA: TGTGCCAGCAGTTTATTTAACAGCTACGAGCAGTACTTC
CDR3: CASSLFNSYEQYF

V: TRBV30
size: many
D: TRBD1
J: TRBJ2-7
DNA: TGTGCCTGGAGTGGGACAGGGGGCCTCTACGAGCAGTACTTC
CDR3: CAWSGTGGLYEQYF

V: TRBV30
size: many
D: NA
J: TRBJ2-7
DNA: TGTGCCTCGGGGAGCGAGCAGTACTTC
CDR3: CASGSEQYF

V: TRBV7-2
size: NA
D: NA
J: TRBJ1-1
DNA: TGTGCCAACAGCTTAGACCTCGGAAACACTGAAGCTTTCTTT
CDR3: CANSLDLGNTEAFF

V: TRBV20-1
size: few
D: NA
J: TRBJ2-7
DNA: TGCAGTGCTAGATCAGAACAGAACTCCTACGAGCAGTACTTC
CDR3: CSARSEQNSYEQYF

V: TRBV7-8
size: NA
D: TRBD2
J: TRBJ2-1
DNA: TGTGCCAGCAGCCCCAGCGGGACGGGTCTCCTCTACAATGAGCAGTTCTTC
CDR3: CASSPSGTGLLYNEQFF

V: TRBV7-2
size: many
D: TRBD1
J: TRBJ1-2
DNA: TGTGCCAGCAGCTTAGCGCCGGGACAGGCGTCTCAATATGGCTACACCTTC
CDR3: CASSLAPGQASQYGYTF

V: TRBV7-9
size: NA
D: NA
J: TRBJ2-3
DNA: TGTGCCAGCAGCTCCCAGAATGGGGGGGATACGCAGTATTTT
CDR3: CASSSQNGGDTQYF

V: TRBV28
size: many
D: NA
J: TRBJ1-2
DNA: TGTGCCAGTCTTGGGGGCCCCTATGATGGCTACACCTTC
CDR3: CASLGGPYDGYTF

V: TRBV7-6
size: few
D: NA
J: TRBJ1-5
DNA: TGTGCCAGCAGCCCACAGGCCGGGGGGGGGTTTCAGCCCCAGCATTTT
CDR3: CASSPQAGGGFQPQHF

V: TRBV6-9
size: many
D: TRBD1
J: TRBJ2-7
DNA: TGTGCCAGCAGTTACTCTAACAGGGGGACCTACGAGCAGTACTTC
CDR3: CASSYSNRGTYEQYF

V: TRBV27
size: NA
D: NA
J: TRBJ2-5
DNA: TGTGCCAGCAGTTTGTTTAGCGAACAAGAGACCCAGTACTTC
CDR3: CASSLFSEQETQYF

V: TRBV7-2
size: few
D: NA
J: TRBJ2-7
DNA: TGTGCCAGCAGCTGGGGACACGGTGGCTACGAGCAGTACTTC
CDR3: CASSWGHGGYEQYF

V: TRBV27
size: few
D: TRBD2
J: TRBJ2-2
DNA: TGTGCCAGCAGTGCCGGGACTAGCGGGGGTGTAGCCGGGGAGCTGTTTTTT
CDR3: CASSAGTSGGVAGELFF

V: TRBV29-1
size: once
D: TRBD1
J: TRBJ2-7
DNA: TGCAGCGTCCTCAGGGGGCTCAAGGAGCAGTACTTC
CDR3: CSVLRGLKEQYF

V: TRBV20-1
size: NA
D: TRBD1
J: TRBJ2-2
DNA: TGCAGTGCTAGAGCGGACAGGGTCGACACCGGGGAGCTGTTTTTT
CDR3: CSARADRVDTGELFF

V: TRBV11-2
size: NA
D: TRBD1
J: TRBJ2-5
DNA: TGTGCCAGCAGCTTGGCTAGGGACAGAAAGTACCAAGAGACCCAGTACTTC
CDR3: CASSLARDRKYQETQYF

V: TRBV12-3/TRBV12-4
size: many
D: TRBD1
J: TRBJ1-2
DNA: TGTGCCAGCAGTCCTTCCGGGACAGGGGGCAGAAACTATGGCTACACCTTC
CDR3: CASSPSGTGGRNYGYTF

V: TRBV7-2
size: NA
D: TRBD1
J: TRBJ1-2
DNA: TGTGCCAGCAGCGCGTCCCTTTGGGGACAGGCTGGAGGCTACACCTTC
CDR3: CASSASLWGQAGGYTF

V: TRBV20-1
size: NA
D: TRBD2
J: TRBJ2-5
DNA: TGCAGTGCTAGAGGGCGGGAGTGGTACCAAGAGACCCAGTACTTC
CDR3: CSARGREWYQETQYF

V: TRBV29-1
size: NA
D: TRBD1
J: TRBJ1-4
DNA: TGCAGCGCCCAGCCTACAGGGGGTTCTGGAAAACTGTTTTTT
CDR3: CSAQPTGGSGKLFF

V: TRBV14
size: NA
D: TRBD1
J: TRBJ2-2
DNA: TGTGCCAGCAGTTGGTCCCGGGACAGGACCGGGGAGCTGTTTTTT
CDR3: CASSWSRDRTGELFF

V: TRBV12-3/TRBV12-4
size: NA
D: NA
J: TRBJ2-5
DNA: TGTGTCAGCAGTTTTGGAGAGACCCAGTACTTC
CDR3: CVSSFGETQYF

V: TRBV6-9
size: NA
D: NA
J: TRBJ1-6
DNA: TGTGCCAGCAGTTACAGGGAGGGCGCACATAATTCACCCCTCCACTTT
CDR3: CASSYREGAHNSPLHF

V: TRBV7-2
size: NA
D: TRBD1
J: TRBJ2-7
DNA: TGTGCCAGCAGCTTGACCGGGACAGGGGGCGGGGAGCAGTACTTC
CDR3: CASSLTGTGGGEQYF

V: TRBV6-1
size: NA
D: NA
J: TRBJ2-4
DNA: TGTGCCAGCAGTGATAAGGGTTTAGCCAAAAACATTCAGTACTTC
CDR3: CASSDKGLAKNIQYF

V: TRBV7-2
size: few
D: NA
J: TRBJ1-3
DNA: TGTGCCAGCAGCCCCAGGGTTTCTGGAAACACCATATATTTT
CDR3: CASSPRVSGNTIYF

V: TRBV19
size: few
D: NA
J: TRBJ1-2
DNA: TGTGCCAGTCATTCGGGCGGCTACACCTTC
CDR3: CASHSGGYTF

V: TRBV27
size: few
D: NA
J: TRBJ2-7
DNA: TGTGCCAGCAGTCCAGGCGGGGTGCAGTACTTC
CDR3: CASSPGGVQYF

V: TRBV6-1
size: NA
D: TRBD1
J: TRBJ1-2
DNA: TGTGCCAGCAGCCTCACCGACACAGGGGCTGGCTACACCTTC
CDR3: CASSLTDTGAGYTF

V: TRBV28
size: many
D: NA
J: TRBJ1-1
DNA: TGTGCCAGCAGTTTCGAACTGATGAACACTGAAGCTTTCTTT
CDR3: CASSFELMNTEAFF

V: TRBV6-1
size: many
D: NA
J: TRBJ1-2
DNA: TGTGCCAGCAGTGCCCTGGGTTCGGGCTACACCTTC
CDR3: CASSALGSGYTF

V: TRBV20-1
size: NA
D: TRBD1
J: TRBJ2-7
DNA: TGCAGTGCTAGAGTCGCGACAGGGGGCCGGTACGAGCAGTACTTC
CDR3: CSARVATGGRYEQYF

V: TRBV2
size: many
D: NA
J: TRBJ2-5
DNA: TGTGCCAGCAGTGGGTCGGGGCAAGAGACCCAGTACTTC
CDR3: CASSGSGQETQYF

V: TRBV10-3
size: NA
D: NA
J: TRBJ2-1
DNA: TGTGCCATCAGTGATGTAGTCGCTGTGGGTGAGCAGTTCTTC
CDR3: CAISDVVAVGEQFF

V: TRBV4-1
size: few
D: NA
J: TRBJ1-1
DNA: TGCGCCAGCAGCCAAGAGTCGGGGGCTAACACTGAAGCTTTCTTT
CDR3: CASSQESGANTEAFF

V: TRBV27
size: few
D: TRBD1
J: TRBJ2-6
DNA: TGTGCCAGCAGTTCGGGACAGGGCTACTCTGGGGCCAACGTCCTGACTTTC
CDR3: CASSSGQGYSGANVLTF

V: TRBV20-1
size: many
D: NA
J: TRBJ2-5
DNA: TGCAGTGCTCCTGGGGGGAGCGGCTTGAAAGAGACCCAGTACTTC
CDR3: CSAPGGSGLKETQYF

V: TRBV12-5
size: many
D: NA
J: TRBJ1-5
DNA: TGTGCTAGTGGTTTTGATCAGCCCCAGCATTTT
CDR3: CASGFDQPQHF

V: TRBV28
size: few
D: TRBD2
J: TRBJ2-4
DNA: TGTGCCAGCAGTAAACCGGGACTAGCCACCCAGTACTTC
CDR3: CASSKPGLATQYF

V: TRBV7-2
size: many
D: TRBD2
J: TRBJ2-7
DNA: TGTGCCAGCAGCCAAGGAGTTGGCGGGAGCTACGAGCAGTACTTC
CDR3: CASSQGVGGSYEQYF

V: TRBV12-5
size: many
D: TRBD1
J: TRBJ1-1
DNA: TGTGCTAGTGGGCCGGACAGGGGGTTCACTGAAGCTTTCTTT
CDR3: CASGPDRGFTEAFF

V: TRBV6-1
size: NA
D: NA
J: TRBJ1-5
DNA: TGTGCCAGCAACCGGGACGGCCTTAGCAATCAGCCCCAGCATTTT
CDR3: CASNRDGLSNQPQHF